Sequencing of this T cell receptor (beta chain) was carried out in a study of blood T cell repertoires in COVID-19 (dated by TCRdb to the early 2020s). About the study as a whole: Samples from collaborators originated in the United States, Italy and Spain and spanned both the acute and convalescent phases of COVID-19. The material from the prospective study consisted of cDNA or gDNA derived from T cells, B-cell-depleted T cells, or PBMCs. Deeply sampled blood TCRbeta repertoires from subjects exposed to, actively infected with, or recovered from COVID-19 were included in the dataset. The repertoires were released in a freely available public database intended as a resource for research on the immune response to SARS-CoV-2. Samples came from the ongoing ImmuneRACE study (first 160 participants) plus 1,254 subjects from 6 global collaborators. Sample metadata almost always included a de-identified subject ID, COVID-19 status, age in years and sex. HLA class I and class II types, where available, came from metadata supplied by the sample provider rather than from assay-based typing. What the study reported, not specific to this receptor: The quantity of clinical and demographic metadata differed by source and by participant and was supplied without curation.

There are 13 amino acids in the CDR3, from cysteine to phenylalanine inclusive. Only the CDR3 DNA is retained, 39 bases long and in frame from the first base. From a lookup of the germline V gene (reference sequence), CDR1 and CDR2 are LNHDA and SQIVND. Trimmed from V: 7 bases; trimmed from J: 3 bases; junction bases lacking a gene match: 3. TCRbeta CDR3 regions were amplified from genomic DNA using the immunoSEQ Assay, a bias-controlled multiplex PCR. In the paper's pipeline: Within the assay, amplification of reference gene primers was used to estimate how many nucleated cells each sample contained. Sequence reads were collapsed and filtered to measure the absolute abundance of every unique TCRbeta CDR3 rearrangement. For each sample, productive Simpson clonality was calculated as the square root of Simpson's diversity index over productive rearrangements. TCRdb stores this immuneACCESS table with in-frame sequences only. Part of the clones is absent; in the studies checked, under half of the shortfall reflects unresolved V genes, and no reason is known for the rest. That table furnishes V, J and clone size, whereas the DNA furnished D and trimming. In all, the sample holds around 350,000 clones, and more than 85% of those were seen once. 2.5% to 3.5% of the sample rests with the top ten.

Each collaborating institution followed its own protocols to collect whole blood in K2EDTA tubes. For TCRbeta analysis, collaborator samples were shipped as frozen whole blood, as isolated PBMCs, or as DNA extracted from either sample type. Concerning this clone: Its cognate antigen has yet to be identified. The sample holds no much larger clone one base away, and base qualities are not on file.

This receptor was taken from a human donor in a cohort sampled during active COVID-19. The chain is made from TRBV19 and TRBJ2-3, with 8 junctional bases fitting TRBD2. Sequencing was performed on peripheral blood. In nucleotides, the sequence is TGTGCCAGTAACGGCGGGAGGACAGATACGCAGTATTTT. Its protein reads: CASNGGRTDTQYF.